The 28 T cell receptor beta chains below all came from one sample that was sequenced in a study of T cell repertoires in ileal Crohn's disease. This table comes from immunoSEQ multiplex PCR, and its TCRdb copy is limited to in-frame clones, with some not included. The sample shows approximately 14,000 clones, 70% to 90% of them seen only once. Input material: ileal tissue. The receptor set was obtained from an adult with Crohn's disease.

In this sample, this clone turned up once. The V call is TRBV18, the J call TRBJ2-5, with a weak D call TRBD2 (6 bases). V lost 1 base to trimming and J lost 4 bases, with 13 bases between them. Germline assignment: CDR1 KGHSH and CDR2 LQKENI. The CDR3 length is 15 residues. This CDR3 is CASSPQSAGIETQYF. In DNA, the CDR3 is TGTGCCAGCTCACCACAGTCAGCGGGTATAGAGACCCAGTACTTC.

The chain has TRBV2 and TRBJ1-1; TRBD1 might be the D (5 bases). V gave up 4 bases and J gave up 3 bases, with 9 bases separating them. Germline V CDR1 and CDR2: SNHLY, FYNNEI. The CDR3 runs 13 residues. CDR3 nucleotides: TGTGCCAGCAGTGTTAGGGGATACACTGAAGCTTTCTTT. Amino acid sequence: CASSVRGYTEAFF.

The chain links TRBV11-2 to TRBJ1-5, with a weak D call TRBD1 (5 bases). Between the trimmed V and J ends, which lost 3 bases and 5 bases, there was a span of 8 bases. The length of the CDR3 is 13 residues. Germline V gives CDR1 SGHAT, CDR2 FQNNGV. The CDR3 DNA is TGTGCCAGCAGCTTTGGAGGGGATCAGCCCCAGCATTTT. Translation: CASSFGGDQPQHF.

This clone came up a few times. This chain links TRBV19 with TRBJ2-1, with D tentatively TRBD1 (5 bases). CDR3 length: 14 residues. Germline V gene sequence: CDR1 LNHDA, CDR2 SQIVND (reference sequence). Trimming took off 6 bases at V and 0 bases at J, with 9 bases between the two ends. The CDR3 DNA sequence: TGTGCCAGTAGCCGACAGAGCTCCTACAATGAGCAGTTCTTC. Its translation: CASSRQSSYNEQFF. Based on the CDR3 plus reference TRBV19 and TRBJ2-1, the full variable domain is DGGITQSPKYLFRKEGQNVTLSCEQNLNHDAMYWYRQDPGQGLRLIYYSQIVNDFQKGDIAEGYSVSREKKESFPLTVTSAQKNPTAFYLCASSRQSSYNEQFFGPGTRLTVL.

The CDR3 region is CASSLGVAYGYTF. As DNA, the CDR3 is TGCGCCAGCAGCTTGGGTGTGGCCTATGGCTACACCTTC. The rearrangement joins TRBV5-1 to TRBJ1-2; D gene unclear. The CDR3 has 13 amino acids. Trimming stripped 0 bases from V and 4 bases from J, with 7 bases between. The germline CDR1 and CDR2 sequences are SGHRS and YFSETQ. Based on the CDR3 plus reference TRBV5-1 and TRBJ1-2, the full variable domain is KAGVTQTPRYLIKTRGQQVTLSCSPISGHRSVSWYQQTPGQGLQFLFEYFSETQRNKGNFPGRFSGRQFSNSRSEMNVSTLELGDSALYLCASSLGVAYGYTFGSGTRLTVV.

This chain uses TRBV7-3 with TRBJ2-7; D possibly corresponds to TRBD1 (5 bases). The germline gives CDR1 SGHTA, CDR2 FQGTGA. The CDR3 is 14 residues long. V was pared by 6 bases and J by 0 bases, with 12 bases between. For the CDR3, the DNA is TGTGCCAGCAGGGCGGACATAAACTCCTACGAGCAGTACTTC. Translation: CASRADINSYEQYF.

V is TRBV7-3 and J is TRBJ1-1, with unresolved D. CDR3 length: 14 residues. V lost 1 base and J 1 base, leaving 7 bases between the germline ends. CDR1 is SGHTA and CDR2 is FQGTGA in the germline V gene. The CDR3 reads CASSLNLRNTEAFF. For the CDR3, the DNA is TGTGCCAGCAGCTTAAACCTAAGGAACACTGAAGCTTTCTTT.

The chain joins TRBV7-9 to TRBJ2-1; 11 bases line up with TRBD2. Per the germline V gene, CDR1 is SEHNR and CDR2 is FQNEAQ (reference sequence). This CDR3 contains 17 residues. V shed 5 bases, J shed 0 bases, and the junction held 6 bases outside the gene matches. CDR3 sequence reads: CASSRGTSGRSYNEQFF. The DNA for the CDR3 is TGTGCCAGCAGCCGCGGGACTAGCGGCCGCTCCTACAATGAGCAGTTCTTC. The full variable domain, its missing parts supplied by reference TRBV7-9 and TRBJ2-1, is DTGVSQNPRHKITKRGQNVTFRCDPISEHNRLYWYRQTLGQGPEFLTYFQNEAQLEKSRLLSDRFSAERPKGSFSTLEIQRTEQGDSAMYLCASSRGTSGRSYNEQFFGPGTRLTVL.

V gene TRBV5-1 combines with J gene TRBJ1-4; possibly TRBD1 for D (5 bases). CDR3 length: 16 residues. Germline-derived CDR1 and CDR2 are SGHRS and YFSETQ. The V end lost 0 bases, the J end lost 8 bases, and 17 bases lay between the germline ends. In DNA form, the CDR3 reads TGCGCCAGCAGCTTGGATCGATCCAGGCAGGGAGAAAAACTGTTTTTT. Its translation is CASSLDRSRQGEKLFF.

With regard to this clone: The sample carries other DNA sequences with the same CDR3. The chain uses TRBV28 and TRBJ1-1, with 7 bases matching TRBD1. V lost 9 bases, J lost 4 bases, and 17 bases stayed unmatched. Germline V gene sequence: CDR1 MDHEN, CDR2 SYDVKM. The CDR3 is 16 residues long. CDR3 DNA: TGTGCCAGTTTCCCCCCGCAAGGGCAGGGGGGCACTGAAGCTTTCTTT. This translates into CASFPPQGQGGTEAFF.

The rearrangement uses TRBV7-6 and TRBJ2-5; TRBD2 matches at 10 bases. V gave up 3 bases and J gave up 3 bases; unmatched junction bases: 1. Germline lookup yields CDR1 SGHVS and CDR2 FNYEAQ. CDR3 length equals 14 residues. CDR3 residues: CASSFTSGKETQYF. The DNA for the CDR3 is TGTGCCAGCAGCTTTACTAGCGGGAAAGAGACCCAGTACTTC.

CDR3 in DNA: TGTGCCAGCATCCCAGGGGGCATCTATGGCTACACCTTC. This sequence encodes CASIPGGIYGYTF. The genes are TRBV6-1 and TRBJ1-2, with 8 positions matching TRBD1. Germline V gives CDR1 MNHNS, CDR2 SASEGT. J lost 4 bases, V lost 7 bases, and 5 bases had no gene match. The length of the CDR3 is 13 residues.

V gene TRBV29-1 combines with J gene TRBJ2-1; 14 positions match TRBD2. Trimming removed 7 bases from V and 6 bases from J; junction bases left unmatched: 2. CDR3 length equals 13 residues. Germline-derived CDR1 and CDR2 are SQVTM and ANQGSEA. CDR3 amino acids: CSAGLAGGNEQFF. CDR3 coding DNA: TGCAGCGCCGGACTAGCGGGAGGCAATGAGCAGTTCTTC.

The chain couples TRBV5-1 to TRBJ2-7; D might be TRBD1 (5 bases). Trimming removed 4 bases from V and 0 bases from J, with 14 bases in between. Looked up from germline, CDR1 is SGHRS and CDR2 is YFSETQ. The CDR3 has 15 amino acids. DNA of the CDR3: TGCGCCAGCAGCGCGGTCAGACAGAGCTCCTACGAGCAGTACTTC. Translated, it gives CASSAVRQSSYEQYF.

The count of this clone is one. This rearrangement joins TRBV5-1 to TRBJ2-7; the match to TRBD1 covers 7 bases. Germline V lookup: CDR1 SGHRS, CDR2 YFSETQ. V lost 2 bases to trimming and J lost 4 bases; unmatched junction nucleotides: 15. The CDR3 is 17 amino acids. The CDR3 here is CASSLISVPGQPYEQYF. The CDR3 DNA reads TGCGCCAGCAGCTTAATCTCTGTTCCGGGACAGCCGTACGAGCAGTACTTC.

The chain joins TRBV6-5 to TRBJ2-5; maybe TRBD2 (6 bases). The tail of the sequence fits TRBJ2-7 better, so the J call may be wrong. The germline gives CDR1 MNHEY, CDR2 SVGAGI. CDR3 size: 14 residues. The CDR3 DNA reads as TGTGCCAGTTCGCCCGGTAGCGGCTCCTACGAGCAGTACTTC. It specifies CASSPGSGSYEQYF.

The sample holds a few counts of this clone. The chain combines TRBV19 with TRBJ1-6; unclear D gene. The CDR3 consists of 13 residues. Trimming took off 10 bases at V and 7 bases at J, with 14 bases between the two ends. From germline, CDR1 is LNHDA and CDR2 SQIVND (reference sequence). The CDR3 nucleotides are TGTGCCACCTCCGGACGGGAGAATTCACCCCTCCACTTT. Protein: CATSGRENSPLHF.

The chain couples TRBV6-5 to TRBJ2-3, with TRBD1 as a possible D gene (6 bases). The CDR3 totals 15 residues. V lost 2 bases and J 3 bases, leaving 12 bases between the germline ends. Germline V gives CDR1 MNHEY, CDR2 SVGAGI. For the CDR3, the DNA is TGTGCCAGCAGTTACGGGGCAGGGGATACAGATACGCAGTATTTT. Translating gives CASSYGAGDTDTQYF.

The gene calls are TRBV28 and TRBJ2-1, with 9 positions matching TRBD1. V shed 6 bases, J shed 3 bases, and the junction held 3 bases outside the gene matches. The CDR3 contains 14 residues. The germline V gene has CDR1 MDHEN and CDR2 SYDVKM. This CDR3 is CASSSGQGYNEQFF. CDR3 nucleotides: TGTGCCAGCAGCTCGGGACAGGGCTACAATGAGCAGTTCTTC.

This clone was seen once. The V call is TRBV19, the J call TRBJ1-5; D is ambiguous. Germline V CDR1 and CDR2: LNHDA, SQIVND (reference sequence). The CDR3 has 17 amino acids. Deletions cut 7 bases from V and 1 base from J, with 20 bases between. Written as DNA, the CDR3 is TGTGCCAGTACCTCCCGATCCCCGGGCGGGAGCAATCAGCCCCAGCATTTT. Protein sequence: CASTSRSPGGSNQPQHF.

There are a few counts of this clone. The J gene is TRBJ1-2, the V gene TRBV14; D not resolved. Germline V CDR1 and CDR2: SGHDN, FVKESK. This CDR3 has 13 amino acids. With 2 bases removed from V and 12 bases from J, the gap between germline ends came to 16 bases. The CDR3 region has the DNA TGTGCCAGCAGCCAACCTGGAGGGCGTAAGGACACCTTC. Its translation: CASSQPGGRKDTF. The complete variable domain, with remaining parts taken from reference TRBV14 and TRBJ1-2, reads EAGVTQFPSHSVIEKGQTVTLRCDPISGHDNLYWYRRVMGKEIKFLLHFVKESKQDESGMPNNRFLAERTGGTYSTLKVQPAELEDSGVYFCASSQPGGRKDTFGSGTRLTVV.

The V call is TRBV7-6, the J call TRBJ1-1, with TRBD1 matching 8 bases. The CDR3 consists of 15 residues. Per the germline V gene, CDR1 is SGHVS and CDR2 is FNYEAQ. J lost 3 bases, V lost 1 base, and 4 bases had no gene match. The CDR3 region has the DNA TGTGCCAGCAGCTTAGGGAGGACAGGGTACACTGAAGCTTTCTTT. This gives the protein CASSLGRTGYTEAFF.

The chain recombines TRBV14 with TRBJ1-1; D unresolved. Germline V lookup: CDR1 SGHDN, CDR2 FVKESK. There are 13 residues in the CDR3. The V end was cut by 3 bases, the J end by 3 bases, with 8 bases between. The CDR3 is CASSQEEHTEAFF. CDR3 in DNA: TGTGCCAGCAGCCAGGAGGAGCACACTGAAGCTTTCTTT.

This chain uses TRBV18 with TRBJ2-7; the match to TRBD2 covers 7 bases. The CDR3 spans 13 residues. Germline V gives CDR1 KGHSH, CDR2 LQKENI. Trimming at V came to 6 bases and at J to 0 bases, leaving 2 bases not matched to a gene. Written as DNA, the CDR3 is TGTGCCAGCTCCCCTAGCGGCTCCTACGAGCAGTACTTC. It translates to CASSPSGSYEQYF.

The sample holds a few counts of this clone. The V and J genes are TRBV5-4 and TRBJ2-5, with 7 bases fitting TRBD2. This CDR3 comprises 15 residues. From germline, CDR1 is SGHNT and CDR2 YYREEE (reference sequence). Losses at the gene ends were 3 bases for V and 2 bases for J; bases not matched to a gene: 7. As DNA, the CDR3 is TGTGCCAGCAGCTGGACGGGAGGCAGACAAGAGACCCAGTACTTC. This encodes CASSWTGGRQETQYF.

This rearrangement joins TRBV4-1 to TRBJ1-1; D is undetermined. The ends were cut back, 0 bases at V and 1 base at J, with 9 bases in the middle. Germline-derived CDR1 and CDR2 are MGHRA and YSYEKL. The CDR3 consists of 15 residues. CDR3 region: CASSQDHGENTEAFF. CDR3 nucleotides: TGCGCCAGCAGCCAAGATCACGGAGAGAACACTGAAGCTTTCTTT.

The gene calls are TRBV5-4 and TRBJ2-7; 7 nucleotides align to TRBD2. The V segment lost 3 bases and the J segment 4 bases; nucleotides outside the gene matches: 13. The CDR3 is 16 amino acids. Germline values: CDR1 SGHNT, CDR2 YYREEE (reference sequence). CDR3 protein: CASSSESGLVGYEQYF. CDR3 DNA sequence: TGTGCCAGCAGCTCGGAATCTGGACTAGTTGGTTACGAGCAGTACTTC.

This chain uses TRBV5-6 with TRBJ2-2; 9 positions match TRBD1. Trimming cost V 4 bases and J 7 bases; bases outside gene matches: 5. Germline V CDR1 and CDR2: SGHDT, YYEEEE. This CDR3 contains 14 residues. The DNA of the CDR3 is TGTGCCAGCAGCCGGACAGGGGATGGCGGGGAGCTGTTTTTT. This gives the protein CASSRTGDGGELFF.